This T cell receptor (beta chain) was retrieved from a study of T cells in Graves' hyperthyroidism and ophthalmopathy. Study-level results: Most thyroid clonotypes expanded above 0.001 were also detected in blood. The model foresaw ophthalmopathy a median about 6.5 months prior to onset.

Only a few counts were recorded for this clonotype. Its antigen is as yet unknown. Germline lookup yields CDR1 SQVTM and CDR2 ANQGSEA. V lost 6 bases and J 2 bases, leaving 17 bases between the germline ends. This CDR3 has 15 amino acids. TCR beta CDR3 regions were amplified from RNA transcripts. TCR CDR3 regions were first amplified by RT-PCR with HTBI primers. Each CDR3 protein gets one entry after TCRdb re-called the multiplex PCR reads with MiXCR. This table holds approximately 400,000 distinct CDR3 sequences, roughly 25% found once. These patients, aged 18 to 65, had recently diagnosed hyperthyroidism lasting under 2 months. Patients were excluded for uncontrolled infection, other autoimmune disease, pregnancy or lactation.

This chain links TRBV29-1 with TRBJ1-5; D gene ambiguous. The sequencing sample was made of blood. This clonotype originated in a man aged 50-60 years with Graves' hyperthyroidism. This chain's CDR3 is CSVADGFLGNQPQHF. CDR3 in DNA: TGCAGCGTCGCCGATGGCTTTTTAGGCAATCAGCCCCAGCATTTT.